The rows below give T cell receptor beta chains drawn from one sample of a study of shared clonotypes between healthy human individuals. Profiling relied on immunoSEQ multiplex PCR, and the TCRdb table lists in-frame clones only, not all of them. The table shows around 2.5 million clones, with 93% occurring only once. Sample: naive CD4+ T cells from PBMCs. Receptors were obtained from a man between 18 and 29 years old in good health. Some clones in this sample may be carry-over from other donors' samples. Each CDR3 is given with its conserved first and last residue. A D gene is named only where the DNA matches it firmly. The size field is filled for only some rows; it gives once, few, many or a size class.

d_call	v_call	clone_size	j_call	cdr3_nt	cdr3_aa
NA	TRBV6-5	few	TRBJ2-4	TGTGCCAGCAGGAACAACGCGGACATTCAGTACTTC	CASRNNADIQYF
TRBD1	TRBV6-5	NA	TRBJ2-1	TGTGCCAGCAGCCGGGGGGACAGGGTTGACAATGAGCAGTTCTTC	CASSRGDRVDNEQFF
NA	TRBV5-1	NA	TRBJ1-2	TGCGCCAGCAGCTTGGCCGAGCCAGCCCGGGGCTACACCTTC	CASSLAEPARGYTF
TRBD1	TRBV5-1	NA	TRBJ2-7	TGCGCCAGCAGCTTGGGGACAGGGGACCACGAGCAGTACTTC	CASSLGTGDHEQYF
TRBD2	TRBV5-4	NA	TRBJ2-1	TGTGCCAGCAGCTTGGCCGTCGGGACTAGCGGGATTGAATCCTACAATGAGCAGTTCTTC	CASSLAVGTSGIESYNEQFF
TRBD1	TRBV25-1	NA	TRBJ1-2	TGTGCCAGCACGGACAGGGGGCGCTGGGGTGGCTACACCTTC	CASTDRGRWGGYTF
NA	TRBV18	NA	TRBJ1-4	TGTGCCAGCTCACCACAATTAGGGGATAATGAAAAACTGTTTTTT	CASSPQLGDNEKLFF
NA	TRBV15	NA	TRBJ2-2	TGTGCCACCACCGGCCGAGCGCGGCACGGGGAGCTGTTTTTT	CATTGRARHGELFF
NA	TRBV7-6	NA	TRBJ2-1	TGTGCCAGCAGCTTAGCATACGGGAGTGAGCAGTTCTTC	CASSLAYGSEQFF
NA	TRBV7-8	NA	TRBJ2-1	TGTGCCAGCAGCCCCCAGACTTCGTTCTTC	CASSPQTSFF
TRBD1	TRBV6-5	NA	TRBJ1-1	TGTGCCAGCAGTTTTCCAGGGGGCATGAACACTGAAGCTTTCTTT	CASSFPGGMNTEAFF
TRBD2	TRBV5-1	NA	TRBJ2-1	TGCGCCAGCAGCTTAGCGGGAGACAGGAATGAGCAGTTCTTC	CASSLAGDRNEQFF
TRBD2	TRBV11-3	NA	TRBJ2-5	TGTGCCAGCAGCTTAGGGACTAGCGGGAGGACCCAAGAGACCCAGTACTTC	CASSLGTSGRTQETQYF
TRBD2	TRBV18	once	TRBJ2-1	TGTGCCAGCTCACCGGCTAGCGGGAGTTTCGATGAGCAGTTCTTC	CASSPASGSFDEQFF
NA	TRBV10-2	NA	TRBJ1-5	TGCGCCAGCAGTGAAAAAGGCGGTAGGGTACATGGCAATCAGCCCCAGCATTTT	CASSEKGGRVHGNQPQHF
NA	TRBV12-5	NA	TRBJ2-1	TGTGCTAGTGCCTCCGGAGGGGACAATGAGCAGTTCTTC	CASASGGDNEQFF
NA	TRBV7-2	NA	TRBJ2-7	TGTGCCAGCAGCTTACGTCTGAGTCAGGGGCCCTACGAGCAGTACTTC	CASSLRLSQGPYEQYF
NA	TRBV28	NA	TRBJ2-3	TGTGCCAGCAGCCCCGAGGGGCTAGTCAGTACAGATACGCAGTATTTT	CASSPEGLVSTDTQYF
NA	TRBV7-2	NA	TRBJ2-3	TGTGCCAGCAGCCTTGACACAGATACGCAGTATTTT	CASSLDTDTQYF
NA	TRBV5-1	NA	TRBJ2-3	TGCGCCAGCAGCGCCCTGGCCGTCTCAAGCACAGATACGCAGTATTTT	CASSALAVSSTDTQYF
TRBD1	TRBV11-2	NA	TRBJ2-1	TGTGCCAGCAGCTTCTTCTGGACAGGAATCAATGAGCAGTTCTTC	CASSFFWTGINEQFF
NA	TRBV19	NA	TRBJ2-3	TGTGCCAGTAGTGCAGTTTACAGGGATAGCACAGATACGCAGTATTTT	CASSAVYRDSTDTQYF
NA	TRBV19	NA	TRBJ1-2	TGTGCCAGTAGTATCTTCCTCGGGGGAGCCCACCGGGGCTACACCTTC	CASSIFLGGAHRGYTF
NA	TRBV7-2	NA	TRBJ1-1	TGTGCCAGCAGCTTGATTGGACAGAACACTGAAGCTTTCTTT	CASSLIGQNTEAFF
NA	TRBV7-9	NA	TRBJ1-1	TGTGCCAGCAGCAAAAAGGGCACGATGGGCACTGAAGCTTTCTTT	CASSKKGTMGTEAFF
NA	TRBV5-4	NA	TRBJ2-3	TGTGCCAGCAGCTTGGGTGGGAGTGTGGCAGATACGCAGTATTTT	CASSLGGSVADTQYF
TRBD2	TRBV6-5	NA	TRBJ2-1	TGTGCCAGCAGTTACTCTCGGGGGGATGAGCAGTTCTTC	CASSYSRGDEQFF
NA	TRBV14	NA	TRBJ2-1	TGTGCCAGCAGCCAAGAATTAATGGAGGCCACGGCGAACAATGAGCAGTTCTTC	CASSQELMEATANNEQFF
TRBD2	TRBV11-2	NA	TRBJ2-7	TGTGCCAGCAGCTTAGCGGGAGGGAACGAGCAGTACTTC	CASSLAGGNEQYF
TRBD2	TRBV28	NA	TRBJ2-5	TGTGCCAGCAGTCCCTACCTAGGGGGACTAGCGGCAACACCGGGGGAGACCCAGTACTTC	CASSPYLGGLAATPGETQYF
TRBD2	TRBV6-5	NA	TRBJ2-3	TGTGCCAGCAGTTACTTGGCGGGAGAGAGCCCAGATACGCAGTATTTT	CASSYLAGESPDTQYF
TRBD1	TRBV5-6	NA	TRBJ1-2	TGTGCCAGCAGCTTGGGGGACAGGGGTGGCTATGGCTACACCTTC	CASSLGDRGGYGYTF
TRBD1	TRBV10-3	once	TRBJ2-2	TGTGCCATCAGTCCCGACAGGGGCGTAGAGCTGTTTTTT	CAISPDRGVELFF
TRBD1	TRBV27	NA	TRBJ1-2	TGTGCCAGCAGTTTACGAGGACAGGGGGCGTGGGGCTATGGCTACACCTTC	CASSLRGQGAWGYGYTF
NA	TRBV6-1	NA	TRBJ2-7	TGTGCCAGCAGTGAAGAGAGGGGGTGGCCCTACGAGCAGTACTTC	CASSEERGWPYEQYF
NA	TRBV11-1	NA	TRBJ1-1	TGTGCCAGCAGCGATCAGGCGTCCACTGAAGCTTTCTTT	CASSDQASTEAFF
TRBD1	TRBV15	NA	TRBJ1-5	TGTGCCACCAGCAGAACGGACAGGGGCCGGTACCAGCCCCAGCATTTT	CATSRTDRGRYQPQHF
TRBD2	TRBV7-9	NA	TRBJ2-7	TGTGCCAGCAGCCCTTTTAGCGGGGAGTACGAGCAGTACTTC	CASSPFSGEYEQYF
NA	TRBV28	NA	TRBJ1-5	TGTGCCAGCACTTTAGCACAGCTCAATCAGCCCCAGCATTTT	CASTLAQLNQPQHF
NA	TRBV5-1	NA	TRBJ2-3	TGCGCCAGCAGCCAAGGGGTGTTATCTAGCACAGATACGCAGTATTTT	CASSQGVLSSTDTQYF
NA	TRBV30	NA	TRBJ1-3	TGTGCCTGGAGGGGGGGATCAGGAAACACCATATATTTT	CAWRGGSGNTIYF
TRBD1	TRBV30	NA	TRBJ2-4	TGTGCCTGGATGGGACAGACAGGGGGCGAGACAGCCAAAAACATTCAGTACTTC	CAWMGQTGGETAKNIQYF
NA	TRBV29-1	NA	TRBJ2-1	TGCAGCGTTGTCGGGGGATCCTACAATGAGCAGTTCTTC	CSVVGGSYNEQFF
TRBD2	TRBV7-9	NA	TRBJ2-7	TGTGCCAGCAGCCAGGGACTAGCGGGAGGATACGAGCAGTACTTC	CASSQGLAGGYEQYF
NA	TRBV7-8	NA	TRBJ1-2	TGTGCTAGTCAACAGGGTCAGGGAGACTATGGCTACACCTTC	CASQQGQGDYGYTF
NA	TRBV6-5	NA	TRBJ2-5	TGTGCCAGCAGTTACTCCGGGAACGGGGAAGAGACCCAGTACTTC	CASSYSGNGEETQYF
TRBD2	TRBV30	NA	TRBJ2-3	TGTGCCTGGAGTGTATTGGGGCTAGCGGGAGGGGATACGCAGTATTTT	CAWSVLGLAGGDTQYF
TRBD1	TRBV2	NA	TRBJ1-3	TGTGCCAGCAGTGAACTAGGACAGGGTTTTGAAAACACCATATATTTT	CASSELGQGFENTIYF
TRBD1	TRBV30	NA	TRBJ2-7	TGTGCCTGGGGGGACAGGTCCTACGAGCAGTACTTC	CAWGDRSYEQYF
NA	TRBV5-5	NA	TRBJ1-2	TGTGCCAGCAGCGGGAATGTGGGGGGAAGGCCCAACTATGGCTACACCTTC	CASSGNVGGRPNYGYTF
NA	TRBV28	NA	TRBJ1-6	TGTGCCAGCAGGGCAGCCAATAATTCACCCCTCCACTTT	CASRAANNSPLHF